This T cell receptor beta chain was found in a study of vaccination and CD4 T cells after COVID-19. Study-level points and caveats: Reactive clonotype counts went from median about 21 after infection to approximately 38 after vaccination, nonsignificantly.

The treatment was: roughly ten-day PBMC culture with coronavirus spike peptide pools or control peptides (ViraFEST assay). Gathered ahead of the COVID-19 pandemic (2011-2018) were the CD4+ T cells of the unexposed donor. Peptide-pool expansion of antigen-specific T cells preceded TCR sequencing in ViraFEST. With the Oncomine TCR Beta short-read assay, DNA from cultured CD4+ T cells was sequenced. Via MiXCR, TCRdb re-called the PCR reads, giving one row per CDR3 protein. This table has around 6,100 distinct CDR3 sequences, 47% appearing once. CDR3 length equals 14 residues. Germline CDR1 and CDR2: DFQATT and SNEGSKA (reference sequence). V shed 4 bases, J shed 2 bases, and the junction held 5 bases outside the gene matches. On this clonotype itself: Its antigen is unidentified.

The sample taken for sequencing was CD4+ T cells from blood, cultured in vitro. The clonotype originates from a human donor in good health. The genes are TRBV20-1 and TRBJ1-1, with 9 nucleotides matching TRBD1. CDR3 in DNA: TGCAGTGCTACCCGGACAGGGGTTAACACTGAAGCTTTCTTT. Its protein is CSATRTGVNTEAFF.